This T cell receptor beta chain was sequenced in a study of T cell responses to AZD1222 COVID-19 vaccine. Libraries were prepared by immunoSEQ multiplex PCR; TCRdb keeps only in-frame clonotypes and omits some of them. The sample yields 140,000 or so clones, 85% to 90% seen once. Germline V gene data show CDR1 as DFQATT and CDR2 as SNEGSKA (reference sequence). This CDR3 region has 16 residues. V was trimmed by 3 bases and J by 3 bases, leaving 21 bases between them. Sample: peripheral blood, taken on day 0 of AZD1222 vaccination. V gene TRBV20-1 combines with J gene TRBJ2-7; a weak D match, TRBD1 (6 bases). This TCR came from an adult in good health. CDR3 nucleotide sequence: TGCAGTGCTAGTGCCCCTCCGGGACACCCGGACTACGAGCAGTACTTC. The encoded protein is CSASAPPGHPDYEQYF.